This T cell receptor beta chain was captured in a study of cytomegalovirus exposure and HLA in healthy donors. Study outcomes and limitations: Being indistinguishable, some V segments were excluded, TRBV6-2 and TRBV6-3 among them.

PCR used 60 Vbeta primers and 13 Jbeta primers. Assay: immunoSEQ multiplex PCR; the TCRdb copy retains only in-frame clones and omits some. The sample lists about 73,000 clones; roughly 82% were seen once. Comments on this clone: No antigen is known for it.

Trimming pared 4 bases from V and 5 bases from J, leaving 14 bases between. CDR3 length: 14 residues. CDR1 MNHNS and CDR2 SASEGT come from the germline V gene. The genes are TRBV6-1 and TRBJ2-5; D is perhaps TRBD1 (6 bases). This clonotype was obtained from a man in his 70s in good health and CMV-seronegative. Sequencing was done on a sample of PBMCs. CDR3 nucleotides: TGTGCCAGCAGTGTACAACAGGGTCCGGAGACCCAGTACTTC. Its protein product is CASSVQQGPETQYF.